Shown below are 2 T cell receptor beta chains from a single sample sequenced in a study of blood T cell repertoires in COVID-19. TCRdb's copy holds only in-frame clones and misses some; the assay was immunoSEQ multiplex PCR. The profile covers about 210,000 clones, with roughly 80% appearing a single time and about 11% taken by the ten largest. Sequenced sample: peripheral blood. The receptors stem from a woman aged 80 or over with COVID-19, enrolled during active disease.

The chain has TRBV24-1 and TRBJ1-4; D possibly corresponds to TRBD1 (6 bases). The V gene lost 2 bases and the J gene lost 11 bases, with 14 bases spanning the gap. The CDR3 has 14 residues. Germline CDR1 and CDR2: KGHDR and SFDVKD. The CDR3 DNA reads TGTGCCACCAGTGATTCCGACGGTCAGGGGAAACTGTTTTTT. This encodes CATSDSDGQGKLFF.

V is TRBV7-9 and J is TRBJ1-4; 8 bases are shared with TRBD1. This CDR3 spans 16 amino acids. The germline CDR1 and CDR2 sequences are SEHNR and FQNEAQ (reference sequence). With 3 bases clipped from V and 5 bases from J, the junction kept 8 bases outside the gene matches. DNA of the CDR3: TGTGCCAGCAGCTTGAGGCCCGGGACAGGAAATGAAAAACTGTTTTTT. It specifies CASSLRPGTGNEKLFF.